The rows below give T cell receptor beta chains drawn from one sample of a study of blood T cell repertoires in COVID-19. Measured with immunoSEQ multiplex PCR; TCRdb has only the in-frame clones, and not every one. The data contain under 45,000 clones, over 60% of them singletons. What was sequenced was peripheral blood. The receptors were gathered from a woman in her 70s with acute or convalescent COVID-19. Each CDR3 is given with its conserved first and last residue. The D gene is left open where the match is weak. Clone size is not always given. Where it is, it says once, few, many or a class for expanded clones.

TRBV28	.	.	TRBJ2-7	CASSLGTFYEQYF	TGTGCCAGCAGTTTAGGGACATTTTACGAGCAGTACTTC
TRBV7-2	few	.	TRBJ2-1	CASRPTSFDEQFF	TGTGCCAGCAGACCGACTAGTTTTGATGAGCAGTTCTTC
TRBV6-2/TRBV6-3	few	.	TRBJ1-5	CASSYSAQPGIPQHF	TGTGCCAGCAGTTACTCTGCACAGCCAGGGATCCCCCAGCATTTT
TRBV4-1	many	TRBD1	TRBJ2-7	CASSADRDASYEQYF	TGCGCCAGCAGCGCCGACAGGGATGCATCATACGAGCAGTACTTC
TRBV30	.	TRBD1	TRBJ1-6	CAWSNRGSDSPLHF	TGTGCCTGGAGTAACAGGGGGTCCGATTCACCCCTCCACTTT
TRBV2	many	.	TRBJ2-5	CASSEQTQYQETQYF	TGTGCCAGCAGTGAACAGACTCAGTACCAAGAGACCCAGTACTTC
TRBV27	.	TRBD2	TRBJ2-3	CASSHLPSGSGTQYF	TGTGCCAGCAGTCACCTGCCTAGCGGGAGTGGAACGCAGTATTTT
TRBV28	.	TRBD1	TRBJ2-7	CASSSTDRVGYEQYF	TGTGCCAGCAGTTCGACGGACAGGGTCGGGTACGAGCAGTACTTC
TRBV7-9	.	TRBD1	TRBJ1-4	CASSLRTGSLQEKLFF	TGTGCCAGCAGCTTGAGGACAGGATCTTTGCAAGAAAAACTGTTTTTT
TRBV27	few	.	TRBJ1-4	CASSFSGFEKLFF	TGTGCCAGCAGTTTTTCCGGGTTTGAAAAACTGTTTTTT
TRBV5-1	once	.	TRBJ2-5	CASYLGRGFMEETQYF	TGCGCCAGCTACCTGGGCAGGGGTTTTATGGAAGAGACCCAGTACTTC
TRBV7-2	.	.	TRBJ1-5	CASSHDSNSNQPQHF	TGTGCCAGCAGCCATGACAGCAATAGCAATCAGCCCCAGCATTTT
TRBV25-1	.	TRBD1	TRBJ2-5	CASSEYMGTGSETQYF	TGTGCCAGCAGTGAATATATGGGGACAGGGTCAGAGACCCAGTACTTC
TRBV3-1/TRBV3-2	.	.	TRBJ1-1	CASSLGQGHTEAFF	TGTGCCAGCAGCCTTGGGCAGGGGCACACTGAAGCTTTCTTT
TRBV10-2	once	.	TRBJ1-1	CASSESTGQNTEAFF	TGCGCCAGCAGTGAGTCGACAGGACAGAACACTGAAGCTTTCTTT
TRBV6-5	once	TRBD1	TRBJ2-5	CASSPTGAGETQYF	TGTGCCAGCAGTCCCACAGGGGCCGGCGAGACCCAGTACTTC
TRBV6-1	.	.	TRBJ1-5	CASSDRLVGNQPQHF	TGTGCCAGCAGTGACCGCCTAGTGGGCAATCAGCCCCAGCATTTT
TRBV11-2	.	.	TRBJ1-6	CASSPLLEGSGSPLHF	TGTGCCAGCAGCCCCCTACTCGAGGGATCGGGTTCACCCCTCCACTTT
TRBV10-2	.	.	TRBJ2-5	CASSAGGETQYF	TGCGCCAGCAGTGCTGGGGGCGAGACCCAGTACTTC
TRBV9	.	TRBD2	TRBJ2-7	CASSGTSAGEQYF	TGTGCCAGCAGCGGGACTAGCGCTGGTGAGCAGTACTTC
TRBV7-3	.	.	TRBJ1-1	CASSLQGNTEAFF	TGTGCCAGCAGCTTACAGGGTAACACTGAAGCTTTCTTT
TRBV7-9	.	.	TRBJ1-1	CASSLGAGDAFF	TGTGCCAGCAGCTTAGGGGCAGGGGATGCTTTCTTT
TRBV2	.	.	TRBJ1-1	CASGGRGIRDTEAFF	TGTGCCAGCGGGGGCCGGGGTATCCGGGACACTGAAGCTTTCTTT
TRBV30	.	.	TRBJ1-4	CAWNLSPANEKLFF	TGTGCCTGGAATCTATCCCCGGCTAATGAAAAACTGTTTTTT
TRBV28	.	.	TRBJ2-5	CASSSLREVGETQYF	TGTGCCAGCAGTTCATTAAGGGAGGTAGGGGAGACCCAGTACTTC
TRBV18	once	.	TRBJ1-5	CASSPVGVNQPQHF	TGTGCCAGCTCACCAGTAGGGGTCAATCAGCCCCAGCATTTT
TRBV18	once	.	TRBJ1-1	CASSPGMSEAFF	TGTGCCAGCTCACCCGGGATGTCTGAAGCTTTCTTT
TRBV30	.	.	TRBJ1-1	CAWSRGANTEAFF	TGTGCCTGGAGCCGGGGGGCTAACACTGAAGCTTTCTTT
TRBV6-6	.	TRBD1	TRBJ2-2	CASRDPGQGKTGELFF	TGTGCCAGCAGGGATCCGGGACAGGGGAAAACCGGGGAGCTGTTTTTT
TRBV2	.	.	TRBJ1-1	CASSAGLTEAFF	TGTGCCAGCAGTGCGGGACTCACTGAAGCTTTCTTT
TRBV6-5	.	TRBD1	TRBJ2-5	CASSRGQGARETQYF	TGTGCCAGCAGTCGCGGTCAGGGGGCGCGGGAGACCCAGTACTTC
TRBV6-5	.	.	TRBJ2-3	CASSYSWGPTDTQYF	TGTGCCAGCAGTTACTCGTGGGGCCCCACAGATACGCAGTATTTT
TRBV4-1	.	TRBD1	TRBJ2-2	CASSQMTGHIGELFF	TGCGCCAGCAGCCAAATGACAGGGCATATCGGGGAGCTGTTTTTT
TRBV5-1	.	TRBD2	TRBJ2-3	CASFLSFLPGLAGGLRF	TGCGCCAGCTTTCTCTCCTTTTTACCGGGACTAGCGGGGGGGCTTCGTTTT
TRBV5-6	.	TRBD1	TRBJ1-4	CASSSTGTNEKLFF	TGTGCCAGCAGCTCGACAGGGACTAATGAAAAACTGTTTTTT
TRBV10-1	.	TRBD1	TRBJ1-2	CASSADRDFVRYTF	TGCGCCAGCAGTGCGGACAGGGACTTCGTGCGCTACACCTTC
TRBV3-1/TRBV3-2	.	.	TRBJ2-1	CASSLFSSFDEQFF	TGTGCCAGCAGTCTCTTTTCTAGCTTCGATGAGCAGTTCTTC
TRBV10-2	.	TRBD1	TRBJ1-2	CASSLTGQGAYGYTF	TGCGCCAGCAGCCTGACAGGACAGGGGGCATATGGCTACACCTTC
TRBV29-1	once	TRBD1	TRBJ2-5	CSVNTGTGWETQYF	TGCAGCGTTAATACCGGGACAGGGTGGGAGACCCAGTACTTC
TRBV7-9	.	.	TRBJ1-3	CASRMKGYLGNTIYF	TGTGCCAGCAGAATGAAGGGGTATCTGGGAAACACCATATATTTT
TRBV10-1	.	.	TRBJ2-1	CASSESGGALYNEQFF	TGCGCCAGCAGTGAGTCCGGGGGTGCCCTTTACAATGAGCAGTTCTTC
TRBV6-6	once	TRBD1	TRBJ1-1	CASSYDRGVMNTEAFF	TGTGCCAGCAGTTACGACAGGGGAGTAATGAACACTGAAGCTTTCTTT
TRBV7-3	.	.	TRBJ2-5	CASSYTGGEETQYF	TGTGCCAGCAGCTATACAGGGGGGGAAGAGACCCAGTACTTC
TRBV5-4	.	TRBD2	TRBJ2-7	CASSLVGTSYGEQYF	TGTGCCAGCAGCTTGGTAGGGACTAGCTACGGCGAGCAGTACTTC
TRBV5-1	.	.	TRBJ1-3	CASSRTDSGNTIYF	TGCGCCAGCAGCCGGACAGACTCTGGAAACACCATATATTTT
TRBV19	.	.	TRBJ1-1	CASSNRNRLTEAFF	TGTGCCAGTAGTAATCGCAACAGGCTCACTGAAGCTTTCTTT
TRBV5-5	.	.	TRBJ1-6	CASRGGGPGQNSPLHF	TGTGCCAGCCGCGGGGGGGGGCCGGGACAAAATTCACCCCTCCACTTT
TRBV25-1	.	TRBD1	TRBJ2-3	CASSGTGLGADTQYF	TGTGCCAGCAGTGGGACAGGGTTGGGGGCAGATACGCAGTATTTT
TRBV19	once	.	TRBJ1-6	CASSIRGEGLHF	TGTGCCAGTAGTATACGGGGGGAAGGCCTCCACTTT
TRBV5-4	.	.	TRBJ1-1	CASSLSSRWGRGTEAFF	TGTGCCAGCAGCTTGTCAAGTCGGTGGGGGAGGGGGACTGAAGCTTTCTTT
TRBV3-1/TRBV3-2	.	.	TRBJ1-5	CASSLSSTGSNQPQHF	TGTGCCAGCAGTCTCTCCTCCACAGGGAGCAATCAGCCCCAGCATTTT
TRBV5-5	.	.	TRBJ1-5	CASSLAGGDQPQHF	TGTGCCAGCAGCTTGGCGGGGGGCGATCAGCCCCAGCATTTT
TRBV15	few	TRBD2	TRBJ2-5	CATSRGGLAGETQYF	TGTGCCACCAGCAGAGGGGGACTAGCAGGAGAGACCCAGTACTTC
TRBV10-3	.	.	TRBJ2-1	CAISVNSMMDEQFF	TGTGCCATCAGTGTGAACTCTATGATGGATGAGCAGTTCTTC
TRBV27	.	.	TRBJ2-3	CASRADLTDTQYF	TGTGCCAGCAGAGCGGACTTAACAGATACGCAGTATTTT
TRBV7-9	.	TRBD2	TRBJ2-5	CASSSGLAEETQYF	TGTGCCAGCAGCTCTGGACTAGCGGAAGAGACCCAGTACTTC
TRBV7-2	.	TRBD1	TRBJ1-5	CASSLVGGSSDQPQHF	TGTGCCAGCAGCTTAGTAGGGGGCTCGTCCGATCAGCCCCAGCATTTT
TRBV18	.	TRBD1	TRBJ1-4	CASSQYPRDRKPNEKLFF	TGTGCCAGCTCGCAATATCCCCGGGACAGGAAACCAAATGAAAAACTGTTTTTT
TRBV19	.	.	TRBJ1-3	CASSTAPVRGAGNTIYF	TGTGCCAGTAGTACGGCCCCAGTCCGGGGGGCTGGAAACACCATATATTTT